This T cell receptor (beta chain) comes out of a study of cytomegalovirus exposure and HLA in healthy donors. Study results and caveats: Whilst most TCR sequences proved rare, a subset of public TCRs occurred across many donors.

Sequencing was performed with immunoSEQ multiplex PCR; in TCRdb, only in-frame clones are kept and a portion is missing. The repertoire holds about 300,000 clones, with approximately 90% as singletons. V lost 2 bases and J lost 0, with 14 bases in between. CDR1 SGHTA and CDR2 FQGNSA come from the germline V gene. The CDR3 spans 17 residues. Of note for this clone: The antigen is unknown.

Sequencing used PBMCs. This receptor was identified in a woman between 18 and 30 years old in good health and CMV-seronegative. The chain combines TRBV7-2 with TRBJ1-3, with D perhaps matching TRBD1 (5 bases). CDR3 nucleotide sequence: TGTGCCAGCAGCTTATATCCAGGGATGAGCTCTGGAAACACCATATATTTT. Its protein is CASSLYPGMSSGNTIYF.